The sequence of this T cell receptor beta chain was determined in a study of molecular identifiers for immune sequencing clone quantification. The germline V and J ends were trimmed by 1 base and 4 bases, with 12 bases remaining between them. There are 14 residues in the CDR3. CDR1 is DFQATT, CDR2 SNEGSKA, per germline (reference sequence). In TCRdb, the PCR reads were re-called with MiXCR into one record per CDR3 protein. In the table there are roughly 90,000 distinct CDR3 sequences, 25% of which are singletons. Specimen: naive CD8+ T cells from blood, with Jurkat cell RNA spiked in. Subset here: FACS-sorted CD8+CD4-CCR7+CD45RA+ naive T cells. The clonotype originates from a human donor in good health. Some libraries in this study had Jurkat cell RNA spiked in. The J gene is TRBJ2-3, the V gene TRBV20-1; tentative D call: TRBD2 (6 bases). The CDR3 spells CSARAWDSADTQYF. Here the CDR3 DNA reads TGCAGTGCTAGAGCTTGGGACTCCGCAGATACGCAGTATTTT.